This T cell receptor beta chain came from a study of T-cell memory formation after mild COVID-19. MiXCR was run by TCRdb on the 5' RACE reads, yielding one entry per CDR3 protein. The sample includes over 25,000 distinct CDR3 sequences, around 21% of them seen just once. In this sample, this clonotype turned up many times. The CDR3 has 15 residues. CDR1 is SGHRS, CDR2 YFSETQ, per germline. V shed 4 bases and J 0 bases; nucleotides not matched to a gene: 6. Sequenced material: PBMCs or a T cell subset sorted from them (not recorded which). The chain couples TRBV5-1 to TRBJ1-2; 7 bases align to TRBD1. This receptor was identified in an adult who had mild COVID-19 (a few samples of this study predate the infection). Cell type and time point are not known. The CDR3 DNA reads TGCGCCAGCAGCGCCCGGGGGACAGCTAACTATGGCTACACCTTC. It encodes CASSARGTANYGYTF.